The rows below give T cell receptor beta chains drawn from one sample of a study of T cell responses to AZD1222 COVID-19 vaccine. The assay was immunoSEQ multiplex PCR, and TCRdb's table has in-frame clones only and misses some. The sample lists roughly 250,000 clones; more than 80% were seen once. The sample here was peripheral blood, taken on day 0 of AZD1222 vaccination. The receptors were sampled from an adult in good health. Both conserved end residues are part of each CDR3. Only part of the rows carry a size: once, few, many, or a class if the clone is expanded.

V: TRBV7-2; size: NA; length: 16; CDR3: CASSSTGQGITYEQYF
V: TRBV4-1; size: NA; length: 13; CDR3: CASSQGQGGEQYF
V: TRBV30; size: once; length: 13; CDR3: CAWSPGGQIGQYF
V: TRBV5-1; size: NA; length: 15; CDR3: CASSLVGTGTDTQYF
V: TRBV12-3/TRBV12-4; size: NA; length: 13; CDR3: CASSLAGNQPQHF
V: TRBV28; size: NA; length: 14; CDR3: CASSGTALAYEQYF
V: TRBV3-1/TRBV3-2; size: once; length: 14; CDR3: CASSQGAGQETQYF
V: TRBV27; size: few; length: 19; CDR3: CASSLFGTGSIATNEKLFF
V: TRBV5-1; size: NA; length: 16; CDR3: CASSMGTGAMNTEAFF
V: TRBV18; size: once; length: 17; CDR3: CASSPGTAFSGANVLTF
V: TRBV18; size: NA; length: 14; CDR3: CASSVGTGGTEAFF
V: TRBV19; size: NA; length: 15; CDR3: CASSIVSEGSGELFF
V: TRBV3-1/TRBV3-2; size: NA; length: 15; CDR3: CASSETSGGSDTQYF
V: TRBV7-3; size: NA; length: 12; CDR3: CASGTGNTEAFF
V: TRBV3-1/TRBV3-2; size: NA; length: 13; CDR3: CASSSQGKTEAFF
V: TRBV5-5; size: NA; length: 14; CDR3: CASNLFPNTGELFF
V: TRBV15; size: NA; length: 15; CDR3: CATSRDSRGLGEQFF
V: TRBV4-2; size: NA; length: 15; CDR3: CASSPTATRDTEAFF
V: TRBV7-9; size: NA; length: 16; CDR3: CASSLPLRKSNTEAFF
V: TRBV5-4; size: NA; length: 13; CDR3: CASSLWQGTGYTF
V: TRBV14; size: NA; length: 16; CDR3: CASSRDRGRDNSPLHF
V: TRBV21-1; size: NA; length: 19; CDR3: CASSSTPRGAGTSGSYGYF
V: TRBV24-1; size: NA; length: 14; CDR3: CATSAGTGLGGYTF
V: TRBV7-9; size: once; length: 13; CDR3: CASIQTGWTEAFF